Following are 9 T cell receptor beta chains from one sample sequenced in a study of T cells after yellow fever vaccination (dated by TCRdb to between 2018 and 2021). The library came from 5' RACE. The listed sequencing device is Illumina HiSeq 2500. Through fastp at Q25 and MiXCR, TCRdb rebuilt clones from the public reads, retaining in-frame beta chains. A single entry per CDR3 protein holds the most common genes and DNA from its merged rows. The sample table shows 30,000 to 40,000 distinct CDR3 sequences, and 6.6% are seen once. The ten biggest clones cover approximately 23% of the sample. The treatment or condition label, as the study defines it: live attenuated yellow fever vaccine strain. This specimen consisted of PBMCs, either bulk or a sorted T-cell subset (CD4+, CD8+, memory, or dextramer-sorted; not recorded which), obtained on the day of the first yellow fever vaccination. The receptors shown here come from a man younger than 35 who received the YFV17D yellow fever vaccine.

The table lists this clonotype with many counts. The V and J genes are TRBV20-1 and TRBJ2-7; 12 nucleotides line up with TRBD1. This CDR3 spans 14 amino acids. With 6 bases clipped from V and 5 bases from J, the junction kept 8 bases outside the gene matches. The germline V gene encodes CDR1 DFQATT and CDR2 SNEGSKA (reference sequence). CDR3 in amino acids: CSAAMGQGAHEQYV. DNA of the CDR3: TGCAGTGCCGCAATGGGACAGGGGGCTCACGAGCAGTACGTC.

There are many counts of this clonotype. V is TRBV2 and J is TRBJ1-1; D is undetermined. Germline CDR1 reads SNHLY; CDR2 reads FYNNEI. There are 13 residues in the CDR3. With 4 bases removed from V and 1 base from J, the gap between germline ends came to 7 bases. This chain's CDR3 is CASSVSQNTEAFF. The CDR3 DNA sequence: TGTGCCAGCAGTGTATCCCAGAACACTGAAGCTTTCTTT.

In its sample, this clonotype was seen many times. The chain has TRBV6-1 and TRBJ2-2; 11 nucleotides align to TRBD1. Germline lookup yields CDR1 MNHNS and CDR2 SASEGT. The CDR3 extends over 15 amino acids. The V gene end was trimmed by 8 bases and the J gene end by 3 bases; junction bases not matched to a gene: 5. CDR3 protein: CASRTGGYDTGELFF. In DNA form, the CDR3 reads TGTGCCAGCCGGACAGGGGGCTATGACACCGGGGAGCTGTTTTTT.

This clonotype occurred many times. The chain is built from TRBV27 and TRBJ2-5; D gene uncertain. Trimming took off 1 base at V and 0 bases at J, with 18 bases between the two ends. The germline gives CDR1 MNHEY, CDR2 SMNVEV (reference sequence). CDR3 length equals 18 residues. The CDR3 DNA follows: TGTGCCAGCAGTTTATTCCGGCCCCCGGCTCTGTACCAAGAGACCCAGTACTTC. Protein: CASSLFRPPALYQETQYF.

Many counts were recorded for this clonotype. Here the CDR3 DNA reads TGTGCCAGCAGTTTAAGACCCACAGGGGGCGATGGCTACACCTTC. Translated, it gives CASSLRPTGGDGYTF. The V call is TRBV6-5, the J call TRBJ1-2; 9 positions agree with TRBD1. Germline CDR1 and CDR2: MNHEY and SVGAGI. V shed 4 bases, J shed 6 bases, and the junction held 9 bases outside the gene matches. The CDR3 length is 15 residues.

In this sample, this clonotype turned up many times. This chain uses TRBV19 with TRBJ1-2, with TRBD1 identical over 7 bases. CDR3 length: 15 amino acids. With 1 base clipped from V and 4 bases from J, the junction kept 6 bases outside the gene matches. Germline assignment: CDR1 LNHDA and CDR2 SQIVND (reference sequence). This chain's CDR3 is CASSIAGTEAYGYTF. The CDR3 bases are TGTGCCAGTAGTATAGCTGGGACAGAAGCCTATGGCTACACCTTC.

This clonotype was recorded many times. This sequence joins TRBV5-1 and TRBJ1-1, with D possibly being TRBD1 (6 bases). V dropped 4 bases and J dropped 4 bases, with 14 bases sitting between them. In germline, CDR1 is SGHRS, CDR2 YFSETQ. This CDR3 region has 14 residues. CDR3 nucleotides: TGCGCCAGCAGCAGATTGGGGGCAGGCACTGAAGCTTTCTTT. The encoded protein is CASSRLGAGTEAFF.

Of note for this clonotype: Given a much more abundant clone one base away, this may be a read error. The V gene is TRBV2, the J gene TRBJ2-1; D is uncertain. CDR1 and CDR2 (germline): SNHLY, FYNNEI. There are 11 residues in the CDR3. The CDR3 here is CANSFPNEQFF. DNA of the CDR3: TGTGCCAACAGTTTTCCCAATGAGCAGTTCTTC.

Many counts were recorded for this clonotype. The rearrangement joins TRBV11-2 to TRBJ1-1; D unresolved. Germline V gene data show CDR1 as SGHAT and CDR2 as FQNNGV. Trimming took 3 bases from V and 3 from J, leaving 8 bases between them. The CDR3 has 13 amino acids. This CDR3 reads CASSLYGHTEAFF. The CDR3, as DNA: TGTGCCAGCAGCTTGTACGGACACACTGAAGCTTTCTTT.